This TCR beta chain was identified during a study of shared clonotypes between healthy human individuals. At the deep level, the assay was run. Libraries were prepared by immunoSEQ multiplex PCR; TCRdb keeps only in-frame clonotypes and omits some of them. Of about 2 million clones in the sample, 85% to 95% were seen once. On this clone itself: The target antigen is unknown.

Study-wide results and limits: Among several donors, roughly 5% of naive CD4 clonotypes were found in common. Read depth was anticipated to influence clonotype sharing among donors.

The ends were cut back, 2 bases at V and 2 bases at J, with 12 bases in the middle. The germline CDR1 and CDR2 sequences are MDHEN and SYDVKM. This CDR3 has 15 amino acids. The source material was naive CD4+ T cells sorted from blood. Subset in this sample: CD45RA+ positively selected. This sequence joins TRBV28 and TRBJ1-1; possibly TRBD1 for D (6 bases). This sequence was found in a young man in good health. The CDR3 DNA is TGTGCCAGCAGTTTAGACGCCAGGGGAAACACTGAAGCTTTCTTT. This encodes CASSLDARGNTEAFF.